The clone carrying this T cell receptor beta chain was observed a few times. These data originate in a study of human T cells and chemical hapten exposure. The germline CDR1 and CDR2 sequences are SGHTA and FQGNSA. V was pared by 2 bases and J by 0 bases, with 2 bases between. The CDR3 loop spans 14 amino acids. Time point reported: patch test 3, about 24 weeks after DPC sensitization. Treatment reported: therapeutic diphenylcyclopropenone sensitization with weekly scalp DPC. TCRdb recomputed calls from the RACE reads with MiXCR, one row per CDR3 protein. The data contain just under 65,000 distinct CDR3 sequences, roughly 11% of them singletons.

The clonotype originates from a woman between 25 and 40 years old with alopecia areata. Some clones in this sample may be carry-over from other donors' samples. This chain uses TRBV7-2 with TRBJ2-6, with D hard to call. The starting material was whole blood, obtained in connection with sensitization to the hapten diphenylcyclopropenone (DPC). CDR3 sequence reads: CASSLFSGANVLTF. As DNA, the CDR3 is TGTGCCAGCAGCTTATTCTCTGGGGCCAACGTCCTGACTTTC.